This TCR beta chain came from a study of T cells expressing NK-cell markers. The germline CDR1 and CDR2 sequences are LNHDA and SQIVND (reference sequence). This CDR3 contains 16 residues. TCRdb reprocessed the 5' RACE reads and stores each CDR3 protein as one record, lacking DNA. The sample holds about 260,000 distinct CDR3 sequences. The sample was blood T cells: a sorted CD56 or NKG2C T cell subset, CD4+ or CD8+ T cells, or bulk PBMC T cells (not recorded which). The genes are TRBV19 and TRBJ2-5; the TCRdb call, TRBD1, lacks DNA for checking. The sequence came from a man aged 18-30 years in good health. CDR3 residues: CASSIIGTGGQETQYF.